Listed below are T cell receptor beta chains from one sample, sequenced in a study of CD8 T cells in ankylosing spondylitis. MiXCR, run by TCRdb on the 5' RACE reads, gives a single entry per CDR3 protein. Of about 540,000 distinct CDR3 sequences detected, roughly 13% appear once; the ten largest clones hold 6.8%. The sequencing input was blood, either unsorted or a sorted T cell fraction (not recorded which). Receptors were obtained from a male donor with ankylosing spondylitis. Each CDR3 is given with its conserved first and last residue. A D gene is named only where the DNA matches it firmly. Clone size is not always given. Where it is, it says once, few, many or a class for expanded clones.

D gene: TRBD2
J gene: TRBJ2-2
clone size: few
V gene: TRBV5-4
CDR3 DNA: TGTGCCAGCAGCTCGACTAGCGGGAGCCCCGGGGAGCTGTTTTTT
CDR3 protein: CASSSTSGSPGELFF

D gene: TRBD2
J gene: TRBJ2-7
clone size: few
V gene: TRBV5-5
CDR3 DNA: TGTGCCAGCAGCTTCCTAGCGGTTTCCTACGAGCAGTACTTC
CDR3 protein: CASSFLAVSYEQYF

D gene: NA
J gene: TRBJ2-3
clone size: few
V gene: TRBV7-2
CDR3 DNA: TGTGCCAGCAGCGCCAGACCTACTAGCACAGATACGCAGTATTTT
CDR3 protein: CASSARPTSTDTQYF

D gene: NA
J gene: TRBJ2-2
clone size: NA
V gene: TRBV19
CDR3 DNA: TGTGCCAGTAGTATAAACAGAAACACCGGGGAGCTGTTTTTT
CDR3 protein: CASSINRNTGELFF

D gene: TRBD2
J gene: TRBJ2-1
clone size: few
V gene: TRBV7-2
CDR3 DNA: TGTGCCAGCAGCATGGGGACTAGCGGGTTGTACAATGAGCAGTTCTTC
CDR3 protein: CASSMGTSGLYNEQFF

D gene: TRBD2
J gene: TRBJ2-5
clone size: NA
V gene: TRBV7-2
CDR3 DNA: TGTGCCAGCAGCCGGGCTAGCGGCCAAGAGACCCAGTACTTC
CDR3 protein: CASSRASGQETQYF

D gene: TRBD1
J gene: TRBJ1-2
clone size: NA
V gene: TRBV28
CDR3 DNA: TGTGCCATTTACGGGGACAGGATTAACTATGGCTACACCTTC
CDR3 protein: CAIYGDRINYGYTF

D gene: NA
J gene: TRBJ2-3
clone size: few
V gene: TRBV7-6
CDR3 DNA: TGTGCCAGCAGCTTTCATAGGGGGGCCGATACGCAGTATTTT
CDR3 protein: CASSFHRGADTQYF

D gene: NA
J gene: TRBJ1-2
clone size: many
V gene: TRBV5-1
CDR3 DNA: TGCGCCAGCAGCTTGGATGGCACCAATAACTATGGCTACACCTTC
CDR3 protein: CASSLDGTNNYGYTF

D gene: TRBD1
J gene: TRBJ2-3
clone size: few
V gene: TRBV5-5
CDR3 DNA: TGTGCCAGCAGCTGGACAGGGTCGACAGATACGCAGTATTTT
CDR3 protein: CASSWTGSTDTQYF

D gene: NA
J gene: TRBJ2-3
clone size: many
V gene: TRBV5-1
CDR3 DNA: TGCGCCAGCAGCTTTGCTAGTCCAGATACGCAGTATTTT
CDR3 protein: CASSFASPDTQYF

D gene: TRBD2
J gene: TRBJ2-1
clone size: NA
V gene: TRBV5-1
CDR3 DNA: TGCGCCAGCAGCTGGACTAGCGGGGAAGGGCAGTTCTTC
CDR3 protein: CASSWTSGEGQFF

D gene: NA
J gene: TRBJ2-7
clone size: NA
V gene: TRBV15
CDR3 DNA: TGTGCCACCAGCAGAGATCCTGAAAGCTCCTACGAGCAGTACTTC
CDR3 protein: CATSRDPESSYEQYF

D gene: NA
J gene: TRBJ1-3
clone size: NA
V gene: TRBV3-1
CDR3 DNA: TGTGCCAGCAGCCAATTCCGGGCCCAGAGGGGAAACACCATATATTTT
CDR3 protein: CASSQFRAQRGNTIYF

D gene: NA
J gene: TRBJ2-1
clone size: NA
V gene: TRBV20-1
CDR3 DNA: TGCAGTGCTAGAGATGGGCTTAACCGGGCCTACAATGAGCAGTTCTTC
CDR3 protein: CSARDGLNRAYNEQFF

D gene: NA
J gene: TRBJ2-7
clone size: NA
V gene: TRBV10-3
CDR3 DNA: TGTGCCATCAGACAGGGAACCTACGAGCAGTACTTC
CDR3 protein: CAIRQGTYEQYF

D gene: NA
J gene: TRBJ1-5
clone size: NA
V gene: TRBV20-1
CDR3 DNA: TGCAGTGCTCGTTCAACAGGACGTAATCAGCCCCAGCATTTT
CDR3 protein: CSARSTGRNQPQHF

D gene: TRBD1
J gene: TRBJ1-5
clone size: NA
V gene: TRBV9
CDR3 DNA: TGTGCCAGCAGCGTAGGAGACAGGGGAGGGCAGCCCCAGCATTTT
CDR3 protein: CASSVGDRGGQPQHF

D gene: NA
J gene: TRBJ2-3
clone size: few
V gene: TRBV20-1
CDR3 DNA: TGCAGTGCTAGAGATAGACAATTGAGGGTCCCCACAGATACGCAGTATTTT
CDR3 protein: CSARDRQLRVPTDTQYF

D gene: NA
J gene: TRBJ2-5
clone size: many
V gene: TRBV5-1
CDR3 DNA: TGCGCCAGCAGCTTGATGAGTAGCGGCCAAGAGACCCAGTACTTC
CDR3 protein: CASSLMSSGQETQYF

D gene: NA
J gene: TRBJ2-1
clone size: NA
V gene: TRBV6-2/TRBV6-3
CDR3 DNA: TGTGCCAGCACCCCCTGGAGCAGAGGCAATGAGCAGTTCTTC
CDR3 protein: CASTPWSRGNEQFF

D gene: NA
J gene: TRBJ2-3
clone size: few
V gene: TRBV5-1
CDR3 DNA: TGCGCCAGCAGCTTGGCCCCCGTTGATACGCAGTATTTT
CDR3 protein: CASSLAPVDTQYF

D gene: NA
J gene: TRBJ1-1
clone size: NA
V gene: TRBV24-1
CDR3 DNA: TGTGCCACCAATGAGGGAGAGGGGTACACTGAAGCTTTCTTT
CDR3 protein: CATNEGEGYTEAFF

D gene: NA
J gene: TRBJ1-6
clone size: few
V gene: TRBV28
CDR3 DNA: TGTGCCACCTTTGGGTACTATAATTCACCCCTCCACTTT
CDR3 protein: CATFGYYNSPLHF

D gene: TRBD1
J gene: TRBJ1-2
clone size: NA
V gene: TRBV16
CDR3 DNA: TGTGCCAGCAGCCGAGCCGGGACAGGGGATGGCTACACCTTC
CDR3 protein: CASSRAGTGDGYTF

D gene: NA
J gene: TRBJ1-1
clone size: few
V gene: TRBV20-1
CDR3 DNA: TGCATTGCGGTGTCCGACGGTAACACTGAAGCTTTCTTT
CDR3 protein: CIAVSDGNTEAFF

D gene: TRBD1
J gene: TRBJ1-4
clone size: NA
V gene: TRBV27
CDR3 DNA: TGTGCCAGCAGTTCCAGGGGGCTTAAAGAAAAACTGTTTTTT
CDR3 protein: CASSSRGLKEKLFF

D gene: NA
J gene: TRBJ1-2
clone size: NA
V gene: TRBV12-3/TRBV12-4
CDR3 DNA: TGTGCCAGCAGTTTATTTCGGGGGAGCAATGGCTACACCTTC
CDR3 protein: CASSLFRGSNGYTF

D gene: TRBD1
J gene: TRBJ1-6
clone size: NA
V gene: TRBV2
CDR3 DNA: TGTGCCAGCAGCCGGGACAGGGGCCACTCCTATAATTCACCCCTCCACTTT
CDR3 protein: CASSRDRGHSYNSPLHF

D gene: NA
J gene: TRBJ2-7
clone size: few
V gene: TRBV12-3/TRBV12-4
CDR3 DNA: TGTGCCAGCAGTTCCCCCCCCCGGGACCGCTTGGAGCAGTACTTC
CDR3 protein: CASSSPPRDRLEQYF

D gene: NA
J gene: TRBJ1-2
clone size: few
V gene: TRBV6-1
CDR3 DNA: TGTGCCAGCAGTGAATCACGATTCTATGGCTACACCTTC
CDR3 protein: CASSESRFYGYTF

D gene: NA
J gene: TRBJ1-2
clone size: few
V gene: TRBV6-1
CDR3 DNA: TGTGCCACCCAGGGAGCGGGCTACACCTTC
CDR3 protein: CATQGAGYTF

D gene: NA
J gene: TRBJ2-1
clone size: few
V gene: TRBV24-1
CDR3 DNA: TGTGCCACCAGTGATTGGACGGGAAGCTACAATGAGCAGTTCTTC
CDR3 protein: CATSDWTGSYNEQFF

D gene: NA
J gene: TRBJ2-1
clone size: few
V gene: TRBV20-1
CDR3 DNA: TGCAGTGCCCCTCCGCCGTCGGGATACAATGAGCAGTTCTTC
CDR3 protein: CSAPPPSGYNEQFF

D gene: TRBD1
J gene: TRBJ2-6
clone size: NA
V gene: TRBV28
CDR3 DNA: TGTGCCAGCAGAGATTCCAAGGGGGCGAACTCTGGGGCCAACGTCCTGACTTTC
CDR3 protein: CASRDSKGANSGANVLTF

D gene: TRBD2
J gene: TRBJ2-7
clone size: NA
V gene: TRBV20-1
CDR3 DNA: TGCAGTGCATCACTAGCGGGAGGGGAGCAGTACTTC
CDR3 protein: CSASLAGGEQYF